What follows are 18 T cell receptor beta chains derived from one specimen sequenced in a study of T cell responses to AZD1222 COVID-19 vaccine. Produced via immunoSEQ multiplex PCR; TCRdb's table is partial and in-frame only. The sample includes over 150,000 clones, approximately 87% of them seen just once. This specimen consisted of peripheral blood, obtained on day 0 of MenACWY control vaccination. These receptors were taken from an adult in good health.

The V gene is TRBV7-2, the J gene TRBJ2-7; D is unclear. Germline V gives CDR1 SGHTA, CDR2 FQGNSA. V was shortened by 2 bases and J by 2 bases, with 13 bases between the two germline ends. The CDR3 length is 15 residues. CDR3 nucleotide sequence: TGTGCCAGCAGCTTACGGGCAGAGAAGGCCTACGAGCAGTACTTC. Translating gives CASSLRAEKAYEQYF. The full variable domain, in which reference TRBV7-2 and TRBJ2-7 provide the parts outside the CDR3, is GAGVSQSPSNKVTEKGKDVELRCDPISGHTALYWYRQSLGQGLEFLIYFQGNSAPDKSGLPSDRFSAERTGGSVSTLTIQRTQQEDSAVYLCASSLRAEKAYEQYFGPGTRLTVT.

This clone was recorded a few times. The rearrangement uses TRBV9 and TRBJ2-1, with TRBD2 matching over 11 bases. V lost 6 bases, J lost 7 bases, and 3 bases stayed unmatched. This CDR3 region has 13 residues. In germline, CDR1 is SGDLS, CDR2 YYNGEE. The CDR3 sequence: CASMLAGGNEQFF. CDR3 bases: TGTGCCAGCATGCTAGCGGGGGGTAATGAGCAGTTCTTC.

This clone was seen just once. The CDR3 bases are TGTGCCAGCAGCTTAACAGGACTAACCTACGAGCAGTACTTC. This codes for CASSLTGLTYEQYF. V and J are TRBV7-2 and TRBJ2-7; TRBD2 is a possible D gene (6 bases). Germline-derived CDR1 and CDR2 are SGHTA and FQGNSA. The V end was cut by 2 bases, the J end by 2 bases, with 10 bases between. The CDR3 consists of 14 residues.

The rearrangement uses TRBV4-3 and TRBJ2-3; D uncertain. V was clipped by 0 bases and J by 1 base, with 5 bases between them. Germline lookup yields CDR1 LGHNA and CDR2 YSLEER. This CDR3 comprises 14 residues. This CDR3 is CASSQDVRTDTQYF. The CDR3, as DNA: TGCGCCAGCAGCCAAGATGTGCGCACAGATACGCAGTATTTT.

This clone was observed a few times. The chain is built from TRBV7-9 and TRBJ2-1; D possibly corresponds to TRBD2 (5 bases). The ends were cut back, 9 bases at V and 0 bases at J, with 15 bases in the middle. In germline, CDR1 is SEHNR, CDR2 FQNEAQ (reference sequence). The CDR3 spans 15 residues. This CDR3 reads CASRLGGSSYNEQFF. CDR3 DNA: TGTGCCAGTAGGTTGGGCGGGTCCTCCTACAATGAGCAGTTCTTC. Combining the CDR3 with reference TRBV7-9 and TRBJ2-1 gives the whole variable domain DTGVSQNPRHKITKRGQNVTFRCDPISEHNRLYWYRQTLGQGPEFLTYFQNEAQLEKSRLLSDRFSAERPKGSFSTLEIQRTEQGDSAMYLCASRLGGSSYNEQFFGPGTRLTVL.

This clone has only one observation. The chain carries TRBV2 and TRBJ2-6; D uncertain. Germline loops: CDR1 SNHLY, CDR2 FYNNEI. Trimming left V 6 bases short and J 0 bases short, with 15 bases between. The CDR3 runs 17 residues. The CDR3 region is CASRFFSGPSGANVLTF. The CDR3 nucleotides are TGTGCCAGCAGATTCTTCTCTGGGCCCTCTGGGGCCAACGTCCTGACTTTC.

V and J are TRBV9 and TRBJ2-3; tentative D call: TRBD1 (5 bases). CDR3 size: 16 residues. The germline V gene encodes CDR1 SGDLS and CDR2 YYNGEE. V lost 4 bases and J lost 6, with 21 bases in between. CDR3 sequence (DNA): TGTGCCAGCAGCAGAAACGCCGACAGCCTGTTGGATACGCAGTATTTT. Amino acid sequence: CASSRNADSLLDTQYF.

This clone was found once. The chain carries TRBV7-2 and TRBJ2-1; TRBD2 agrees at 7 bases. Germline V lookup: CDR1 SGHTA, CDR2 FQGNSA. The CDR3 extends over 15 amino acids. Unmatched junction bases numbered 2, after V lost 3 bases and J lost 0 bases. Here the CDR3 DNA reads TGTGCCAGCAGCTTCACTAGCGCCTCCTACAATGAGCAGTTCTTC. The encoded protein is CASSFTSASYNEQFF.

This sequence joins TRBV14 and TRBJ1-6; tentatively, D is TRBD1 (5 bases). Germline V gene sequence: CDR1 SGHDN, CDR2 FVKESK. The CDR3 sequence is 15 residues long. V lost 0 bases, J lost 10 bases, and 13 bases lay in between. The CDR3 region is CASSQDWQGRSPLHF. In DNA form, the CDR3 reads TGTGCCAGCAGCCAAGATTGGCAGGGAAGATCACCCCTCCACTTT.

The chain couples TRBV3-1 (or the pseudogene TRBV3-2) to TRBJ1-1, with D perhaps matching TRBD1 (5 bases). This CDR3 region has 16 residues. V lost 4 bases to trimming and J lost 4 bases, with 19 bases between them. Germline values: CDR1 LGHDT, CDR2 YNNKEL (reference sequence). CDR3 DNA: TGTGCCAGCAGCCGGGGGGTGGATTTGGGAAGCACTGAAGCTTTCTTT. Translating gives CASSRGVDLGSTEAFF.

This chain uses TRBV5-5 with TRBJ1-1; possible D gene TRBD1, 5 bases. The V and J ends lost 4 bases and 4 bases respectively, with 11 bases between them. The germline gives CDR1 SGHKS, CDR2 YYEKEE (reference sequence). The CDR3 consists of 13 residues. This CDR3 reads CASSPGLGTEAFF. The CDR3, as DNA: TGTGCCAGCAGCCCAGGGTTGGGCACTGAAGCTTTCTTT.

J is TRBJ1-1 and V is TRBV28; D call uncertain. CDR1 and CDR2 from the germline V gene are MDHEN and SYDVKM. The CDR3 totals 14 residues. With 5 bases removed from V and 7 bases from J, the gap between germline ends came to 17 bases. CDR3 residues: CASSRPLPNSEAFF. DNA of the CDR3: TGTGCCAGCAGTCGCCCCCTCCCGAATAGTGAAGCTTTCTTT.

The rearrangement links TRBV28 to TRBJ2-7; 10 nucleotides align to TRBD2. The CDR3 extends over 15 amino acids. Germline V gives CDR1 MDHEN, CDR2 SYDVKM. J gave up 6 bases and V 7 bases, and 12 bases lay outside the gene matches. The CDR3 reads CASTERGGVWVEQYV. The CDR3 DNA sequence: TGTGCCAGCACCGAGCGGGGGGGCGTTTGGGTCGAGCAGTACGTC.

The J gene is TRBJ2-1, the V gene TRBV5-1; D perhaps matches TRBD1 (5 bases). V lost 0 bases and J 3 bases, leaving 7 bases between the germline ends. The CDR3 runs 14 residues. Germline CDR1 SGHRS, CDR2 YFSETQ. CDR3 coding DNA: TGCGCCAGCAGCTTGGCCGACAGCTACAATGAGCAGTTCTTC. It is translated as CASSLADSYNEQFF. The variable domain in full, with the rest retrieved from reference TRBV5-1 and TRBJ2-1, is KAGVTQTPRYLIKTRGQQVTLSCSPISGHRSVSWYQQTPGQGLQFLFEYFSETQRNKGNFPGRFSGRQFSNSRSEMNVSTLELGDSALYLCASSLADSYNEQFFGPGTRLTVL.

The chain joins TRBV7-2 to TRBJ2-2; 8 bases match TRBD2. Trimming at V came to 3 bases and at J to 6 bases, leaving 3 bases not matched to a gene. The CDR3 covers 14 residues. Germline V gives CDR1 SGHTA, CDR2 FQGNSA. CDR3 in amino acids: CASSLGLVPGELFF. The CDR3 DNA is TGTGCCAGCAGCTTGGGACTAGTTCCCGGGGAGCTGTTTTTT.

This clone has just a few counts. The J gene is TRBJ2-7, the V gene TRBV19, with TRBD2 identical over 9 bases. The CDR3 extends over 14 amino acids. V lost 6 bases and J lost 1; bases outside the gene matches: 4. The germline gives CDR1 LNHDA, CDR2 SQIVND (reference sequence). The DNA of the CDR3 is TGTGCCAGTAGCCGGACTAGCGCGTCCTACGAGCAGTACTTC. Its translation: CASSRTSASYEQYF.

Written as DNA, the CDR3 is TGTGCCAGCAGCGTACGACAGGGTCACGATGAGCAGTTCTTC. This gives the protein CASSVRQGHDEQFF. The chain links TRBV7-2 to TRBJ2-1; 7 bases line up with TRBD1. CDR1 is SGHTA and CDR2 is FQGNSA in the germline V gene. The CDR3 runs to 14 residues. J lost 8 bases, V lost 5 bases, and 9 bases had no gene match.

J is TRBJ2-3 and V is TRBV4-1; D gene uncertain. CDR1 and CDR2 from the germline V gene are MGHRA and YSYEKL. V lost 0 bases and J lost 0, with 7 bases in between. The CDR3 totals 15 residues. In DNA form, the CDR3 reads TGCGCCAGCAGCCAAGATCCGGCTAGCACAGATACGCAGTATTTT. It translates to CASSQDPASTDTQYF.